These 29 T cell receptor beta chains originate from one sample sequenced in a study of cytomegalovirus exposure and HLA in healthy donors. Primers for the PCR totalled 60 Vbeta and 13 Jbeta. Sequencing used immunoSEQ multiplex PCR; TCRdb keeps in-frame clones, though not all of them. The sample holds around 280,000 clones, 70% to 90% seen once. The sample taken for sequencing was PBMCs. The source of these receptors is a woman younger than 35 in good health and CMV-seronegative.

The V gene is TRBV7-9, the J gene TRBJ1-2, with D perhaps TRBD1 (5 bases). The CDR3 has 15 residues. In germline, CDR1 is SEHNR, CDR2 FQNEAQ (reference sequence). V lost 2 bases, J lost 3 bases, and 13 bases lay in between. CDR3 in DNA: TGTGCCAGCAGCTTAAATCCCAGGGCCTACTATGGCTACACCTTC. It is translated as CASSLNPRAYYGYTF. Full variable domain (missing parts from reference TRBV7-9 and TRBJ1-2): DTGVSQNPRHKITKRGQNVTFRCDPISEHNRLYWYRQTLGQGPEFLTYFQNEAQLEKSRLLSDRFSAERPKGSFSTLEIQRTEQGDSAMYLCASSLNPRAYYGYTFGSGTRLTVV.

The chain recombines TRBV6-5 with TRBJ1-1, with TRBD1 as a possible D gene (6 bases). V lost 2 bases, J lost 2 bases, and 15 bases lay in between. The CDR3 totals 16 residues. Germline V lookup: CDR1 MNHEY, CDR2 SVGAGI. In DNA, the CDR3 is TGTGCCAGCAGTTACACCTCCGGGACAACAAACACTGAAGCTTTCTTT. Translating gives CASSYTSGTTNTEAFF.

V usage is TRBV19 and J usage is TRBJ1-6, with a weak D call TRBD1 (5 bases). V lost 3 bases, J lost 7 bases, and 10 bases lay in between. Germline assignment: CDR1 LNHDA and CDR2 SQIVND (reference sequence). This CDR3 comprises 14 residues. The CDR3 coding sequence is TGTGCCAGTAGTATCGTTCGGGGGAATTCACCCCTCCACTTT. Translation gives CASSIVRGNSPLHF.

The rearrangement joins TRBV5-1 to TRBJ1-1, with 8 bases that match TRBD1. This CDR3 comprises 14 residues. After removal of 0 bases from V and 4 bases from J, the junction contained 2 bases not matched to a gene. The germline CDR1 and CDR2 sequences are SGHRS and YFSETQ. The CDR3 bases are TGCGCCAGCAGCTTGGGTGACAGGGGCACTGAAGCTTTCTTT. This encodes CASSLGDRGTEAFF. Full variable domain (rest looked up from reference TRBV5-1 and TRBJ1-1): KAGVTQTPRYLIKTRGQQVTLSCSPISGHRSVSWYQQTPGQGLQFLFEYFSETQRNKGNFPGRFSGRQFSNSRSEMNVSTLELGDSALYLCASSLGDRGTEAFFGQGTRLTVV.

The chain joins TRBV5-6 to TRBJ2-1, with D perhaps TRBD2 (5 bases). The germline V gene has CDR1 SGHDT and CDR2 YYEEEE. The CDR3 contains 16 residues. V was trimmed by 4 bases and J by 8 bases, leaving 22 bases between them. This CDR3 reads CASSVMGAPLRDEQFF. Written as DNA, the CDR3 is TGTGCCAGCAGCGTCATGGGCGCTCCTCTGCGGGATGAGCAGTTCTTC.

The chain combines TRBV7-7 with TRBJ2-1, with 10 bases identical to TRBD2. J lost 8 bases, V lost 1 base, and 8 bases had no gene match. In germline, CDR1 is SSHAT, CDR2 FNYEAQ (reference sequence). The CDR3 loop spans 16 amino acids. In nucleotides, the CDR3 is TGTGCCAGCAGCTTAGAGTACGGACTAGCGGTTGATGAGCAGTTCTTC. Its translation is CASSLEYGLAVDEQFF.

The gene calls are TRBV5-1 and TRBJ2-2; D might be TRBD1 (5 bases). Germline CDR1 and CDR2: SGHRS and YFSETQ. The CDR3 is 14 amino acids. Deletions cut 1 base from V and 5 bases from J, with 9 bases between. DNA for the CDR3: TGCGCCAGCAGCTTGTCAGGGCAGACCGGGGAGCTGTTTTTT. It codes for CASSLSGQTGELFF.

The CDR3 reads CATNSGGQGYEQYF. The CDR3 region has the DNA TGTGCCACCAACTCAGGGGGACAGGGCTACGAGCAGTACTTC. The chain links TRBV6-1 to TRBJ2-7, with 9 bases identical to TRBD1. J gave up 3 bases and V 10 bases, and 10 bases lay outside the gene matches. The CDR3 sequence is 14 residues long. Looked up from germline, CDR1 is MNHNS and CDR2 is SASEGT.

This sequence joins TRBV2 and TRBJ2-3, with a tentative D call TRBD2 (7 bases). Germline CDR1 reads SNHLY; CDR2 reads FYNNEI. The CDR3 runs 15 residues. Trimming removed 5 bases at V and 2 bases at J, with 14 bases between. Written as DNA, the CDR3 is TGTGCCAGCAGTTCGGCGGGGGCCATCACAGATACGCAGTATTTT. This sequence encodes CASSSAGAITDTQYF.

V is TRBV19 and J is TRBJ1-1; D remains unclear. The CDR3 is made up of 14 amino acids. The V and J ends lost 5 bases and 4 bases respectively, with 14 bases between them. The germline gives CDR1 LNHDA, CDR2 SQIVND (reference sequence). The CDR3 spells CASSLGLGGTEAFF. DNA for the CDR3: TGTGCCAGTAGTCTAGGACTCGGCGGCACTGAAGCTTTCTTT. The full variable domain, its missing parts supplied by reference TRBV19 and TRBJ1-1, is DGGITQSPKYLFRKEGQNVTLSCEQNLNHDAMYWYRQDPGQGLRLIYYSQIVNDFQKGDIAEGYSVSREKKESFPLTVTSAQKNPTAFYLCASSLGLGGTEAFFGQGTRLTVV.

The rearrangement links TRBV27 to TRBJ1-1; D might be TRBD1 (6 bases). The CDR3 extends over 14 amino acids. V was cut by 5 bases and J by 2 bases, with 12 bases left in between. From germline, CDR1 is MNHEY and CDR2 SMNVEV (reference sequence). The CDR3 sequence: CASSLLTGNTEAFF. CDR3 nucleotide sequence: TGTGCCAGCAGTCTATTGACAGGTAACACTGAAGCTTTCTTT.

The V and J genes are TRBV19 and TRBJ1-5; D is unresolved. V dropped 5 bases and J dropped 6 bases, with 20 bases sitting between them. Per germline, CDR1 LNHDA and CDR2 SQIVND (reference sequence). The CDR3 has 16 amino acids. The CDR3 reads CASSDRGLPTSQPQHF. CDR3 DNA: TGTGCCAGTAGTGACCGAGGCCTCCCAACCAGTCAGCCCCAGCATTTT.

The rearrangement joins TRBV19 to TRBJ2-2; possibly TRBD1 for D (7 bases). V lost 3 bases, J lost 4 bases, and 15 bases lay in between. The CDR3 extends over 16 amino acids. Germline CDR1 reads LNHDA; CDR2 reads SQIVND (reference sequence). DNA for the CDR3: TGTGCCAGTAGTATGGTAAGACAGGGAGGCACCGGGGAGCTGTTTTTT. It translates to CASSMVRQGGTGELFF.

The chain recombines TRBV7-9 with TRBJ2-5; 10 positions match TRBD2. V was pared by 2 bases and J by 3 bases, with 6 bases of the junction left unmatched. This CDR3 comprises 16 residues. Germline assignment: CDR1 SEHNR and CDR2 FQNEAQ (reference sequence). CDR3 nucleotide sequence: TGTGCCAGCAGCTTATACAGCGGGGGGGCCAAAGAGACCCAGTACTTC. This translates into CASSLYSGGAKETQYF.

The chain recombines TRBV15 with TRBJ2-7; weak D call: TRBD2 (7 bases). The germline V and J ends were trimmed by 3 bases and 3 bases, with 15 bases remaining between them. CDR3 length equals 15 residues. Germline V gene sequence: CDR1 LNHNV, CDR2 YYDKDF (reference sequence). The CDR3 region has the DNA TGTGCCACCAGCAGTCGCGAAAGGGGGGGCTACGAGCAGTACTTC. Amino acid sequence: CATSSRERGGYEQYF.

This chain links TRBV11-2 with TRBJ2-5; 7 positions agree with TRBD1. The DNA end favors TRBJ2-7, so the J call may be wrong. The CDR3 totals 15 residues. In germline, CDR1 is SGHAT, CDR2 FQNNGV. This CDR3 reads CASSPRRDSAYEQYF. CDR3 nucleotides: TGTGCCAGCAGCCCTAGACGGGACAGCGCCTACGAGCAGTACTTC.

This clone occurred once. CDR3 in amino acids: CSVGDRQFF. CDR3 DNA sequence: TGCAGCGTTGGAGACAGGCAGTTCTTC. V and J are TRBV29-1 and TRBJ2-1; possible D gene TRBD1, 5 bases. The CDR3 sequence is 9 residues long. Germline lookup yields CDR1 SQVTM and CDR2 ANQGSEA. Trimming shortened V by 4 bases and J by 12 bases, and 7 bases separated the two germline ends.

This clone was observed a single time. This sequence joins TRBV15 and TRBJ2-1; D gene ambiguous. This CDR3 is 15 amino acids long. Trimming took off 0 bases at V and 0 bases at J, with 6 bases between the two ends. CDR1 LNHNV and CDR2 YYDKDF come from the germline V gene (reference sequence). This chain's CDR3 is CATSRDLSSYNEQFF. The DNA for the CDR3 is TGTGCCACCAGCAGAGACCTAAGCTCCTACAATGAGCAGTTCTTC.

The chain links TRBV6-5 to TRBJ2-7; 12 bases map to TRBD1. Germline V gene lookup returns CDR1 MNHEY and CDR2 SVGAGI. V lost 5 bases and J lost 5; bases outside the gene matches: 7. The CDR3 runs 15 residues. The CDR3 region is CASSQGTGGRNEQYF. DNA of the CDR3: TGTGCCAGCAGTCAAGGGACAGGGGGCCGGAACGAGCAGTACTTC.

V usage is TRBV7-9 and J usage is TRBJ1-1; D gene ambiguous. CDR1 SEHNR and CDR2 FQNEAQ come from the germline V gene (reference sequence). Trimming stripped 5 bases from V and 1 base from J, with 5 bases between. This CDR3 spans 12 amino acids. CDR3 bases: TGTGCCAGCAGCATACAGAACACTGAAGCTTTCTTT. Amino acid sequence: CASSIQNTEAFF.

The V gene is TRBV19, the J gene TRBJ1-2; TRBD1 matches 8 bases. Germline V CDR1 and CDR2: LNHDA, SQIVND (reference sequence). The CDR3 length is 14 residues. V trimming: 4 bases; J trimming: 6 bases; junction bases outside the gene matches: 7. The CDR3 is CASSRSDRVDGYTF. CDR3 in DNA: TGTGCCAGTAGTAGGTCGGACAGGGTAGATGGCTACACCTTC.

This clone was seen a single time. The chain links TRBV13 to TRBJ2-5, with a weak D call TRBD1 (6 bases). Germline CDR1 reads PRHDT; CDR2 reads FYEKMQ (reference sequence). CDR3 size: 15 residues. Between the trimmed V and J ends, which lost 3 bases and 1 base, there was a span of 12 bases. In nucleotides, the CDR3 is TGTGCCAGCAGCTTCGGGACAACAATCCAAGAGACCCAGTACTTC. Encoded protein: CASSFGTTIQETQYF.

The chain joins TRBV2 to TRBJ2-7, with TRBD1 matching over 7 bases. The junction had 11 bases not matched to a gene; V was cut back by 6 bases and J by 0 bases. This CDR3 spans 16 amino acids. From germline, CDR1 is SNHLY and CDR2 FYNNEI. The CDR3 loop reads CASRRPTGSLSYEQYF. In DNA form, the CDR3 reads TGTGCCAGCAGGCGCCCGACAGGGTCCCTCTCCTACGAGCAGTACTTC.

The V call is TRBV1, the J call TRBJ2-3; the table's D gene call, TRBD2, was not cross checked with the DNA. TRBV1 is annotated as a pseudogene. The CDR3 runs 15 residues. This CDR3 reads CTSSQERDGTDTQYF. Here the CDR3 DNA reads TGCACCAGCAGCCAAGAACGGGATGGCACAGATACGCAGTATTTT.

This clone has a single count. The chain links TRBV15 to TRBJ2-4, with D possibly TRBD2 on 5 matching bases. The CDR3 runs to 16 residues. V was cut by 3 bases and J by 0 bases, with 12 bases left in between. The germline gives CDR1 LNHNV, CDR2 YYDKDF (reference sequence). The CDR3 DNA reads TGTGCCACCAGCAGGGGAGTAGGAACAGCCAAAAACATTCAGTACTTC. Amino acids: CATSRGVGTAKNIQYF.

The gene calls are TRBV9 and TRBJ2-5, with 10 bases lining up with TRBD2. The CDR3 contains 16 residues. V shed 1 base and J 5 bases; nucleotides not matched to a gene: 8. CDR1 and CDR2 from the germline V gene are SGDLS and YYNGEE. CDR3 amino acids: CASSVSSLGLAETQYF. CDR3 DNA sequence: TGTGCCAGCAGCGTATCTTCCTTGGGACTAGCGGAGACCCAGTACTTC.

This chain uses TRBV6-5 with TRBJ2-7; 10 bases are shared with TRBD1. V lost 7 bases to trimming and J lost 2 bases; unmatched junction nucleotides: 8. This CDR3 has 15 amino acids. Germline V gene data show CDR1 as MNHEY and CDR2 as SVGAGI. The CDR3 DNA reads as TGTGCCAGCACTCCTTTGGGGACAGGGGCCTACGAGCAGTACTTC. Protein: CASTPLGTGAYEQYF.

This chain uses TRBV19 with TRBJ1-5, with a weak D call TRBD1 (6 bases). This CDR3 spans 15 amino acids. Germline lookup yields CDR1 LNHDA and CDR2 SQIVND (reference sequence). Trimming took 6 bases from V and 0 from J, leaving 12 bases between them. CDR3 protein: CASSWTEDSNQPQHF. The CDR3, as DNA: TGTGCCAGTAGCTGGACAGAAGATAGCAATCAGCCCCAGCATTTT.

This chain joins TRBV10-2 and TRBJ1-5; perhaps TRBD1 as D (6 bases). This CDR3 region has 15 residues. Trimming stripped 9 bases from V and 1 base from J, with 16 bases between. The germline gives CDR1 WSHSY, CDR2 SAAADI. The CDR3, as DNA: TGCGCCAGTACCTTAGGGGGTTTAAGCAATCAGCCCCAGCATTTT. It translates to CASTLGGLSNQPQHF.